Listed here are 8 T cell receptor beta chains from one sample, sequenced in a study of human T cells and chemical hapten exposure. Documented time point: patch test 1, 2 weeks after DPC sensitization. Documented treatment: therapeutic diphenylcyclopropenone sensitization with weekly scalp DPC. Each CDR3 protein is one row after TCRdb ran MiXCR on the RACE reads. The table has about 380,000 distinct CDR3 sequences, around 5% seen once. The sequenced sample was whole blood, obtained in connection with sensitization to the hapten diphenylcyclopropenone (DPC). All receptors come from a woman in her forties or fifties with alopecia areata. Some clones in this sample may be carry-over from other donors' samples.

At least ten counts were recorded for this clonotype. The rearrangement uses TRBV4-1 and TRBJ1-3, with D perhaps TRBD1 (6 bases). The ends were cut back, 2 bases at V and 4 bases at J, with 12 bases in the middle. The length of the CDR3 is 15 residues. The germline gives CDR1 MGHRA, CDR2 YSYEKL. CDR3: CASSQTGSYGNTIYF. As DNA, the CDR3 is TGCGCCAGCAGCCAAACAGGGTCTTACGGAAACACCATATATTTT.

This clonotype was recorded many times. CDR3 residues: CSVGRDSTDTQYF. The CDR3 bases are TGCAGCGTTGGACGGGACTCCACAGATACGCAGTATTTT. The genes are TRBV29-1 and TRBJ2-3; maybe TRBD2 (6 bases). V lost 4 bases to trimming and J lost 2 bases, with 10 bases between them. CDR1 is SQVTM, CDR2 ANQGSEA, per germline. The CDR3 consists of 13 residues.

The V gene is TRBV27, the J gene TRBJ1-5; D gene uncertain. With 3 bases removed from V and 0 bases from J, the gap between germline ends came to 9 bases. The CDR3 sequence is 15 residues long. Per the germline V gene, CDR1 is MNHEY and CDR2 is SMNVEV (reference sequence). The CDR3 spells CASSLSNPSNQPQHF. The CDR3 nucleotides are TGTGCCAGCAGTTTGAGTAATCCTAGCAATCAGCCCCAGCATTTT.

This clonotype showed up many times. V usage is TRBV5-6 and J usage is TRBJ2-4, with D perhaps matching TRBD1 (5 bases). Trimming shortened V by 4 bases and J by 5 bases, and 10 bases separated the two germline ends. CDR3 length equals 13 residues. Germline V CDR1 and CDR2: SGHDT, YYEEEE. CDR3 in amino acids: CASSDLGENIQYF. Here the CDR3 DNA reads TGTGCCAGCAGCGACCTAGGGGAAAACATTCAGTACTTC.

The chain joins TRBV6-5 to TRBJ1-6, with 8 positions matching TRBD1. With 0 bases clipped from V and 7 bases from J, the junction kept 2 bases outside the gene matches. Germline V CDR1 and CDR2: MNHEY, SVGAGI. CDR3 length equals 15 residues. CDR3 region: CASSYSGQENSPLHF. Here the CDR3 DNA reads TGTGCCAGCAGTTACTCGGGACAGGAGAATTCACCCCTCCACTTT.

This clonotype came up many times. This sequence joins TRBV11-1 and TRBJ1-1, with D maybe TRBD1 (6 bases). CDR3 length: 16 amino acids. Between the trimmed V and J ends, which lost 5 bases and 5 bases, there was a span of 21 bases. Germline V lookup: CDR1 SGHAT, CDR2 FQDESV (reference sequence). CDR3 DNA: TGTGCCAGCAGCCCTGCCCCGGGCCAGGGGCGAACTGAAGCTTTCTTT. It is translated as CASSPAPGQGRTEAFF. Together with reference TRBV11-1 and TRBJ1-1, the CDR3 gives the full variable domain: EAEVAQSPRYKITEKSQAVAFWCDPISGHATLYWYRQILGQGPELLVQFQDESVVDDSQLPKDRFSAERLKGVDSTLKIQPAELGDSAMYLCASSPAPGQGRTEAFFGQGTRLTVV.

This clonotype has at least ten counts. The J gene is TRBJ2-4, the V gene TRBV7-8; possibly TRBD2 for D (5 bases). The germline V gene has CDR1 SGHVS and CDR2 FQNEAQ. V shed 4 bases and J shed 4 bases, with 11 bases lying between them. There are 14 residues in the CDR3. Written as DNA, the CDR3 is TGTGCCAGCAGCTCAGGACTCCTTAAAAACATTCAGTACTTC. This encodes CASSSGLLKNIQYF.

This clonotype was detected many times. The gene calls are TRBV7-2 and TRBJ2-6, with D unresolved. Germline values: CDR1 SGHTA, CDR2 FQGNSA. V was clipped by 4 bases and J by 1 base, with 8 bases between them. The CDR3 covers 15 residues. CDR3 protein: CASSSSVSGANVLTF. The CDR3 bases are TGTGCCAGCAGCTCGTCGGTGTCTGGGGCCAACGTCCTGACTTTC.